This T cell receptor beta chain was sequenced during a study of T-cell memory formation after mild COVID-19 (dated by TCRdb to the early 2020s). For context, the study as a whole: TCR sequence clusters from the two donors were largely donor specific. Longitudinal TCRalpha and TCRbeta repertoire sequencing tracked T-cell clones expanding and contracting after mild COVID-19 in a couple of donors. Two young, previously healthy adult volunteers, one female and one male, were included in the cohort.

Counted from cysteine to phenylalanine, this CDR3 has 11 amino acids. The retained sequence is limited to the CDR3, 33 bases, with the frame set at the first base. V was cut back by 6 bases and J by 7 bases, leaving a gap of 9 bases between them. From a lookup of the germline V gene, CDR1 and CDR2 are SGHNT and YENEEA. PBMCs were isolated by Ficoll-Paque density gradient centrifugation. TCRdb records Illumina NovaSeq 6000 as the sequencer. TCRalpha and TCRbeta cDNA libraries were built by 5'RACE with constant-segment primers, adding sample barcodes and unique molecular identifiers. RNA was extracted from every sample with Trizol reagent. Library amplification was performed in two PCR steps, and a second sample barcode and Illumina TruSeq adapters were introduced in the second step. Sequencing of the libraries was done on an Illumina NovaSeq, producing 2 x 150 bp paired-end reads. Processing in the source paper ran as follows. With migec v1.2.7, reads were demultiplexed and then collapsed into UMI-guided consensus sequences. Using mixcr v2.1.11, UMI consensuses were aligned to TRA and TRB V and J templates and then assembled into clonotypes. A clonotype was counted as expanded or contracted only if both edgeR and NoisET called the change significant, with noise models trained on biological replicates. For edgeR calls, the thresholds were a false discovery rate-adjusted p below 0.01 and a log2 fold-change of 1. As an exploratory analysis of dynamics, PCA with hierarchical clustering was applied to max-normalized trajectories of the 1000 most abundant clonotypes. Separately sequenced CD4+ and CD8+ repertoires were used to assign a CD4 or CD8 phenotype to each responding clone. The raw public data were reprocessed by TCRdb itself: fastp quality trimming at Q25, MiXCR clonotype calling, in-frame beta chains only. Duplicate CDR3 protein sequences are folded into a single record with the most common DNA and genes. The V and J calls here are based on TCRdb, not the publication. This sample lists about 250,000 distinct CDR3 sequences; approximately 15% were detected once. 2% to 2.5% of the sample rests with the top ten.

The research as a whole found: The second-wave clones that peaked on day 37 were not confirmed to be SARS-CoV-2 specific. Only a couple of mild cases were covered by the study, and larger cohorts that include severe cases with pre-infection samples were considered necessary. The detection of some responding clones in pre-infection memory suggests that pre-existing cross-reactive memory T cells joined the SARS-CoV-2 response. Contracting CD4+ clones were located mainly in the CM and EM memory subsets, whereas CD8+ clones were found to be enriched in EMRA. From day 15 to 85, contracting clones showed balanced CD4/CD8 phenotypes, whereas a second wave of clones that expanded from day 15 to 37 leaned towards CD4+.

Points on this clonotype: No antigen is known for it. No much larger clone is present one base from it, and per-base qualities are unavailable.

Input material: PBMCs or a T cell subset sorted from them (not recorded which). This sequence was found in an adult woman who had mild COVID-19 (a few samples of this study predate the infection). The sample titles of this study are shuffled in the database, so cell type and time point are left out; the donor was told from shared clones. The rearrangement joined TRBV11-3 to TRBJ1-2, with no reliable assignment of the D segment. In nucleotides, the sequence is TGTGCCAGCAGTTCGCCAGTTGGCTACACCTTC. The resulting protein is CASSSPVGYTF.